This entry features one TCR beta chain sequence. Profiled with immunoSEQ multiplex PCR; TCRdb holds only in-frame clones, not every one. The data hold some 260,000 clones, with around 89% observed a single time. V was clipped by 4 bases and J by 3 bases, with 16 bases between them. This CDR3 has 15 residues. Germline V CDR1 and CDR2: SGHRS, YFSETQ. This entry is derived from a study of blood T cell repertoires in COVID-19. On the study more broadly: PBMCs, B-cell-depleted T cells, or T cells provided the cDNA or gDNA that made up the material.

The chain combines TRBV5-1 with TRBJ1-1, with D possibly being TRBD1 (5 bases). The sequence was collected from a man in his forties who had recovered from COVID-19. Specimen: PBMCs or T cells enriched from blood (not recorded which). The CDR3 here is CASSDPGDLDTEAFF. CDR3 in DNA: TGCGCCAGCAGCGATCCGGGGGACCTGGACACTGAAGCTTTCTTT.